A selection of T cell receptor beta chains follows, all from one sample in a study of follicular helper T cells after annual influenza vaccination. Libraries were prepared by immunoSEQ multiplex PCR; TCRdb keeps only in-frame clonotypes and omits some of them. The data contain roughly 9,000 clones, 83% of them seen just once; the ten biggest clones take up 3% to 3.5%. The sequenced sample was CXCR5+ CD38- circulating T follicular helper cells from blood, obtained 7 days after influenza vaccination. These receptors were obtained from an adult who received the influenza vaccine. CDR3s include the opening cysteine and the closing phenylalanine or tryptophan. The D gene is left open where the match is weak. Size values are once, few and many counts, or a class for expanded clones, and some rows have none.

size: .
V: TRBV28
D: .
J: TRBJ2-7
CDR3: CASSFGGRYEQYF
DNA: TGTGCCAGCAGTTTCGGCGGACGGTACGAGCAGTACTTC

size: .
V: TRBV4-3
D: TRBD2
J: TRBJ2-7
CDR3: CASSQEGLADHEQYF
DNA: TGCGCCAGCAGCCAAGAGGGACTAGCAGACCACGAGCAGTACTTC

size: .
V: TRBV11-2
D: TRBD1
J: TRBJ1-1
CDR3: CASSLNRGNTEAFF
DNA: TGTGCCAGCAGCTTGAACAGGGGCAACACTGAAGCTTTCTTT

size: .
V: TRBV5-1
D: .
J: TRBJ2-7
CDR3: CASSLGGTLTYEQYF
DNA: TGCGCCAGCAGCTTGGGGGGGACCCTGACCTACGAGCAGTACTTC

size: once
V: TRBV28
D: TRBD1
J: TRBJ2-2
CDR3: CASSPSGTGDTGELFF
DNA: TGTGCCAGCAGTCCCTCCGGGACAGGGGACACCGGGGAGCTGTTTTTT

size: .
V: TRBV19
D: TRBD1
J: TRBJ2-5
CDR3: CASSTGQEETQYF
DNA: TGTGCCAGTAGTACCGGACAGGAGGAGACCCAGTACTTC

size: .
V: TRBV15
D: TRBD2
J: TRBJ2-1
CDR3: CATSRAMSGGGDEQFF
DNA: TGTGCCACCAGCAGAGCGATGAGCGGGGGGGGCGATGAGCAGTTCTTC

size: .
V: TRBV5-1
D: .
J: TRBJ2-1
CDR3: CASSPGSRATYNEQFF
DNA: TGCGCCAGCAGCCCGGGATCCCGTGCGACCTACAATGAGCAGTTCTTC

size: .
V: TRBV6-7
D: TRBD1
J: TRBJ1-5
CDR3: CASRGGTGGGNQPQHF
DNA: TGTGCCAGCAGGGGGGGGACAGGGGGTGGCAATCAGCCCCAGCATTTT

size: .
V: TRBV29-1
D: TRBD2
J: TRBJ2-7
CDR3: CSAQTSGRSYEQYF
DNA: TGCAGCGCCCAGACTAGCGGGAGGTCCTACGAGCAGTACTTC

size: .
V: TRBV30
D: .
J: TRBJ1-1
CDR3: CAWSGDESPLMNTEAFF
DNA: TGTGCCTGGAGTGGGGACGAATCGCCGCTCATGAACACTGAAGCTTTCTTT

size: .
V: TRBV7-2
D: TRBD1
J: TRBJ1-5
CDR3: CASSLTGDTGNQPQHF
DNA: TGTGCCAGCAGCCTGACAGGGGATACTGGCAATCAGCCCCAGCATTTT

size: .
V: TRBV4-3
D: TRBD2
J: TRBJ2-5
CDR3: CASSQDPSGGETQYF
DNA: TGCGCCAGCAGCCAAGACCCTAGCGGGGGAGAGACCCAGTACTTC

size: once
V: TRBV19
D: .
J: TRBJ1-1
CDR3: CASSSFPEAFF
DNA: TGTGCCAGTAGTAGCTTCCCTGAGGCTTTCTTT

size: .
V: TRBV7-2
D: TRBD1
J: TRBJ1-1
CDR3: CASSPRTGSGTEAFF
DNA: TGTGCCAGCAGCCCCCGGACAGGGTCGGGGACTGAAGCTTTCTTT

size: .
V: TRBV7-8
D: .
J: TRBJ1-5
CDR3: CASSLVSTTDQPQHF
DNA: TGTGCCAGCAGCTTAGTGTCCACCACAGATCAGCCCCAGCATTTT

size: few
V: TRBV10-3
D: .
J: TRBJ2-7
CDR3: CAISESQVIYEEQYF
DNA: TGTGCCATCAGTGAGTCCCAGGTGATATACGAGGAGCAGTACTTC

size: .
V: TRBV10-3
D: TRBD1
J: TRBJ1-2
CDR3: CASQEGQGAGGYTF
DNA: TGTGCCAGCCAAGAGGGTCAGGGGGCCGGGGGCTACACCTTC

size: .
V: TRBV28
D: .
J: TRBJ2-5
CDR3: CASRNSPTQETQYF
DNA: TGTGCCAGCAGAAATTCACCTACCCAAGAGACCCAGTACTTC

size: .
V: TRBV7-5
D: .
J: TRBJ1-3
CDR3: CARSRTASSGNTIYF
DNA: TGTGCCAGAAGCCGTACGGCTAGCTCTGGAAACACCATATATTTT

size: .
V: TRBV29-1
D: .
J: TRBJ1-3
CDR3: CSVEEARAGNTIYF
DNA: TGCAGCGTTGAAGAGGCTAGGGCTGGAAACACCATATATTTT

size: .
V: TRBV18
D: TRBD2
J: TRBJ2-7
CDR3: CASSPSSSGVDEQYF
DNA: TGTGCCAGCTCCCCCTCGTCTAGCGGGGTAGACGAGCAGTACTTC

size: .
V: TRBV5-1
D: TRBD1
J: TRBJ1-1
CDR3: CASSQGAGGTEAFF
DNA: TGCGCCAGCAGCCAGGGGGCCGGTGGCACTGAAGCTTTCTTT

size: .
V: TRBV5-4
D: TRBD2
J: TRBJ2-7
CDR3: CASSRMVAGGHYEQYF
DNA: TGTGCCAGCAGCAGAATGGTGGCGGGAGGCCACTACGAGCAGTACTTC

size: .
V: TRBV4-2
D: TRBD2
J: TRBJ2-7
CDR3: CASSQSSGASYEQYF
DNA: TGTGCCAGCAGCCAGTCGAGCGGGGCCTCCTACGAGCAGTACTTC

size: .
V: TRBV2
D: .
J: TRBJ2-2
CDR3: CASSDRTGVVGELFF
DNA: TGTGCCAGCAGCGATAGGACCGGGGTGGTCGGGGAGCTGTTTTTT

size: .
V: TRBV6-1
D: .
J: TRBJ1-1
CDR3: CASSEGGGMDTEAFF
DNA: TGTGCCAGCAGTGAAGGCGGGGGGATGGACACTGAAGCTTTCTTT

size: .
V: TRBV4-2
D: TRBD1
J: TRBJ1-5
CDR3: CASSPTGQGNQPQHF
DNA: TGTGCCAGCAGCCCAACGGGACAGGGCAATCAGCCCCAGCATTTT